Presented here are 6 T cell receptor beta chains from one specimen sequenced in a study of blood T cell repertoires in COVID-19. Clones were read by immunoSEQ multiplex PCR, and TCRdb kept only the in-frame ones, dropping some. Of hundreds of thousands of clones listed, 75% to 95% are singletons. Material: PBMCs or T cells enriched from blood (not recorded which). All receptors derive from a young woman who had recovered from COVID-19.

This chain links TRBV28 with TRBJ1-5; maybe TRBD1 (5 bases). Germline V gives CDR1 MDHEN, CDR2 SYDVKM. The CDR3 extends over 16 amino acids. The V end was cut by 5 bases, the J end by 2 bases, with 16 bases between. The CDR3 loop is CASSPPGAPGNQPQHF. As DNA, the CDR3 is TGTGCCAGCAGTCCACCTGGGGCCCCAGGCAATCAGCCCCAGCATTTT.

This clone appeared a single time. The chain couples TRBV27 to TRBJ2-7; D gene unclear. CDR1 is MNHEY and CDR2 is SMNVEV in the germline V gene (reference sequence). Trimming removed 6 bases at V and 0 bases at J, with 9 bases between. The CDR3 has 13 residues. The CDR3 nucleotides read TGTGCCAGCAGCCGAACACCCTCCTACGAGCAGTACTTC. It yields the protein CASSRTPSYEQYF.

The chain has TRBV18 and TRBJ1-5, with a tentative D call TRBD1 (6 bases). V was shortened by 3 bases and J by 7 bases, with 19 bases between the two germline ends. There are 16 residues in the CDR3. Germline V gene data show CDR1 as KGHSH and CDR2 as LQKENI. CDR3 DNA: TGTGCCAGCTCACCGCAGGGTGGGGGGGGCAGACAGCCCCAGCATTTT. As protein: CASSPQGGGGRQPQHF.

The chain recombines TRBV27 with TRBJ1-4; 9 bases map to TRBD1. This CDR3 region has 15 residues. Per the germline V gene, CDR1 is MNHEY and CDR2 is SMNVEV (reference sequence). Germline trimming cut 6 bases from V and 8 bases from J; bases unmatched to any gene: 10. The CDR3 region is CASRGPGTGREKLFF. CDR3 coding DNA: TGTGCCAGCAGGGGTCCCGGGACAGGGCGCGAAAAACTGTTTTTT.

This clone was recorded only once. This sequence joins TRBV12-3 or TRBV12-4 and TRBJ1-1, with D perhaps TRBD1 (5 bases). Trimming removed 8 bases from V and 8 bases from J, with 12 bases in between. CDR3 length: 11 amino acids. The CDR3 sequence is CASCPEGEAFF. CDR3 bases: TGTGCCAGCTGCCCGGAGGGGGAAGCTTTCTTT.

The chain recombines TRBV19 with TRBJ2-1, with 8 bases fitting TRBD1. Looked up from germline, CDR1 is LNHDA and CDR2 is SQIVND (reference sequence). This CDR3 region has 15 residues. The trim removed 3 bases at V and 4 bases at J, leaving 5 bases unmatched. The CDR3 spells CASSIPTGAYNEQFF. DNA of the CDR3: TGTGCCAGTAGTATCCCGACAGGGGCTTACAATGAGCAGTTCTTC.